The present T cell receptor beta chain was sequenced within a study of glioma-infiltrating T cells after dendritic cell vaccination. With respect to this clone: Its antigen is still unknown.

Study observations and caveats: Higher TCR clonality did not directly relate to longer survival.

CDR3 length: 13 residues. Trimming took off 4 bases at V and 11 bases at J, with 17 bases between the two ends. The V gene's germline CDR1 is LGHNA and CDR2 YSLEER. Noted time point: after dendritic cell vaccination, including at tumor progression/relapse. The method was immunoSEQ multiplex PCR; TCRdb's version includes in-frame clones alone and lacks a portion of them. The data hold about 50,000 clones, with over 65% observed a single time. This chain links TRBV4-3 with TRBJ1-1; D unresolved. The sample was blood, taken after dendritic cell vaccination. This TCR was recovered from a human donor with glioblastoma. This chain's CDR3 is CASSPSIGRMAFF. The CDR3 nucleotides are TGCGCCAGCAGCCCCTCAATTGGCAGAATGGCTTTCTTT.